A single sample gave rise to the 3 T cell receptor beta chains below, sequenced in a study of tumor-infiltrating lymphocytes in oesophageal squamous cell carcinoma. From the PCR reads, TCRdb called clonotypes with MiXCR, one entry per CDR3 protein. The table shows approximately 18,000 distinct CDR3 sequences, with over 40% occurring only once. Sequenced material: normal esophageal tissue next to the tumor. The receptor set was obtained from a female donor with esophageal squamous cell carcinoma.

The chain combines TRBV7-3 with TRBJ2-1, with 7 nucleotides matching TRBD2. Germline V gene sequence: CDR1 SGHTA, CDR2 FQGTGA. CDR3 length: 15 residues. Losses at the gene ends were 2 bases for V and 6 bases for J; bases not matched to a gene: 7. The CDR3 here is CASSLAGVTSNEQFF. The DNA of the CDR3 is TGTGCCAGCAGCTTAGCGGGAGTCACATCCAATGAGCAGTTCTTC.

Many counts were recorded for this clonotype. One base away lies a much larger clone, so this may be a sequencing read error. The chain has TRBV6-1 and TRBJ2-4; 16 bases align to TRBD2. The CDR3 totals 14 residues. The trim removed 6 bases at V and 13 bases at J, leaving 6 bases unmatched. Germline V gives CDR1 MNHNS, CDR2 SASEGT. The CDR3 loop is CASRMGLAGGEQYF. The CDR3 DNA reads TGTGCCAGCAGAATGGGACTAGCGGGAGGGGAGCAGTACTTC.

This clonotype was seen more than once but under ten times. The J gene is TRBJ2-7, the V gene TRBV7-8; tentatively, D is TRBD1 (7 bases). Trimming cost V 6 bases and J 7 bases, with 22 bases left between them. The length of the CDR3 is 15 residues. Germline V gene sequence: CDR1 SGHVS, CDR2 FQNEAQ. The CDR3 DNA reads TGTGCCAGCAGAGCCGGGGGACAGTGGGACGGGGAGCAGTACTTC. It specifies CASRAGGQWDGEQYF. Full variable domain (remainder filled in from reference TRBV7-8 and TRBJ2-7): GAGVSQSPRYKVAKRGQDVALRCDPISGHVSLFWYQQALGQGPEFLTYFQNEAQLDKSGLPSDRFFAERPEGSVSTLKIQRTQQEDSAVYLCASRAGGQWDGEQYFGPGTRLTVT.